This record concerns one T cell receptor (beta chain) sequence. The record originates from a study of blood T cell repertoires in COVID-19. Study as a whole: Specimens from acute and convalescent COVID-19 originated in the United States, Italy and Spain.

Enrolled during active infection, Seattle patients were then followed longitudinally. J gave up 2 bases and V 5 bases, and 2 bases lay outside the gene matches. CDR1 SEHNR and CDR2 FQNEAQ come from the germline V gene (reference sequence). CDR3 size: 13 residues. Original methodology: The assay estimated nucleated cells by amplifying reference gene primers. Generated by immunoSEQ multiplex PCR, the TCRdb table keeps only in-frame clones and is missing some. D and trimming come from the DNA, and the V and J calls and clone size come from that table. The repertoire has 150,000 to 200,000 clones, more than 80% of them found once; the top ten carry roughly 12%.

The sample was peripheral blood. V is TRBV7-9 and J is TRBJ1-2; TRBD1 agrees at 7 bases. The sequence was obtained from an elderly woman with COVID-19, enrolled during active disease. In DNA form, the CDR3 reads TGTGCCAGCAGCGCACAGGGGAACTATGGCTACACCTTC. Encoded protein: CASSAQGNYGYTF.